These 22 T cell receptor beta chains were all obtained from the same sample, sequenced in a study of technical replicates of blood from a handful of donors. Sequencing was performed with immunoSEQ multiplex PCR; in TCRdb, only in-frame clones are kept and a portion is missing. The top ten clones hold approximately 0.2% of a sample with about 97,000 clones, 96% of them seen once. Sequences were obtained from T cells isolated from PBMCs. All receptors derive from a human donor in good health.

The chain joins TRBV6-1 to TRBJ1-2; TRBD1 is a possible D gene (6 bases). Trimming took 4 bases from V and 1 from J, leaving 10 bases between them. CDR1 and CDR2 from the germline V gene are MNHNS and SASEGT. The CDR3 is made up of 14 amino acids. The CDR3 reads CASSARGNNYGYTF. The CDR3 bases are TGTGCCAGCAGTGCAAGGGGGAATAACTATGGCTACACCTTC.

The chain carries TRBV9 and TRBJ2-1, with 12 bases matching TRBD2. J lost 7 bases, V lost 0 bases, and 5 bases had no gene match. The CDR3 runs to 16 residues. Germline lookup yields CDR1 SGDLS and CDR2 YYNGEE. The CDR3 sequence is CASSVGTGTSGNEQFF. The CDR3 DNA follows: TGTGCCAGCAGCGTAGGAACCGGGACTAGCGGGAATGAGCAGTTCTTC.

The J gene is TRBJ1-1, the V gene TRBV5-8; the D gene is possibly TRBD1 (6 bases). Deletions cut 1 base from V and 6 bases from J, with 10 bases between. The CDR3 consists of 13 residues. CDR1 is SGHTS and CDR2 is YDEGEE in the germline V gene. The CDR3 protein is CASSLTGSPEAFF. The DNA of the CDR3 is TGTGCCAGCAGCTTGACAGGGTCGCCTGAAGCTTTCTTT. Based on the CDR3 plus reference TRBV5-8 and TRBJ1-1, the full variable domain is EAGVTQSPTHLIKTRGQQATLRCSPISGHTSVYWYQQALGLGLQFLLWYDEGEERNRGNFPPRFSGRQFPNYSSELNVNALELEDSALYLCASSLTGSPEAFFGQGTRLTVV.

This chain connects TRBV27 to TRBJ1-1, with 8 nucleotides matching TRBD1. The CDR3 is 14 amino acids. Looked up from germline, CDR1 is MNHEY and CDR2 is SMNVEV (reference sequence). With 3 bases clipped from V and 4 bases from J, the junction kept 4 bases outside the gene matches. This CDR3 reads CASSLGTGRTEAFF. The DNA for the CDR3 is TGTGCCAGCAGTTTGGGGACAGGACGCACTGAAGCTTTCTTT.

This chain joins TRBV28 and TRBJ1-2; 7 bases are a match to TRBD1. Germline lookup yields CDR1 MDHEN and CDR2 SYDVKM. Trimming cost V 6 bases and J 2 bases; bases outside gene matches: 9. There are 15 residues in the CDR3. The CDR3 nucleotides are TGTGCCAGCAGCCCAAGGGGACAGAGAAACTATGGCTACACCTTC. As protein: CASSPRGQRNYGYTF.

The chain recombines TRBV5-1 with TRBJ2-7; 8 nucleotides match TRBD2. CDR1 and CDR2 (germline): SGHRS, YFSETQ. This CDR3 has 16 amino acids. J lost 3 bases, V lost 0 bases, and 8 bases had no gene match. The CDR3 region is CASSLEGSGTYYEQYF. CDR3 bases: TGCGCCAGCAGCTTGGAGGGTAGCGGGACATACTACGAGCAGTACTTC.

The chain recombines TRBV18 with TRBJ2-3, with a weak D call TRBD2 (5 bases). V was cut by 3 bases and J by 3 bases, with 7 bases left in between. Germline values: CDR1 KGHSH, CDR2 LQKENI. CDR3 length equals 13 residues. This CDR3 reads CASSPLATDTQYF. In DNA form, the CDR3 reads TGTGCCAGCTCACCGCTAGCAACAGATACGCAGTATTTT.

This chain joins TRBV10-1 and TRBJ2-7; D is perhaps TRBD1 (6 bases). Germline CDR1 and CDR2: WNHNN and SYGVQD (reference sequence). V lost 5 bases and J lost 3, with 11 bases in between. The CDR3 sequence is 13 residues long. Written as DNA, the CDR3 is TGCGCCAGCAGTCCCAGGGGTGGCTACGAGCAGTACTTC. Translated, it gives CASSPRGGYEQYF.

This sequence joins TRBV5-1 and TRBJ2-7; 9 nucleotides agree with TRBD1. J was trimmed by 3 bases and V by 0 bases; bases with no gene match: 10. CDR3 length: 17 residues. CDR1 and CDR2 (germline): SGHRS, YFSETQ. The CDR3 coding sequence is TGCGCCAGCAGCTTGGGACCTCCGGGACAGGGAAACTACGAGCAGTACTTC. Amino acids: CASSLGPPGQGNYEQYF.

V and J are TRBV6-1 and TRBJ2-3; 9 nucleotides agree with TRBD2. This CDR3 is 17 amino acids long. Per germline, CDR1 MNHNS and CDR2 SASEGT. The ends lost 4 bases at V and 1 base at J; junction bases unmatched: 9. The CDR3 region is CASSGGTVAGGTDTQYF. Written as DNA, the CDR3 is TGTGCCAGCAGTGGGGGCACGGTAGCGGGAGGCACAGATACGCAGTATTTT.

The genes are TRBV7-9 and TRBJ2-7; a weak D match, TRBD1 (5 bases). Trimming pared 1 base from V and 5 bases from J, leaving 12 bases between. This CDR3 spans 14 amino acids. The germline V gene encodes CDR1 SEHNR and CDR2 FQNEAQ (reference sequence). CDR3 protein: CASSLGSPGNEQYF. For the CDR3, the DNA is TGTGCCAGCAGCTTAGGATCCCCAGGGAACGAGCAGTACTTC.

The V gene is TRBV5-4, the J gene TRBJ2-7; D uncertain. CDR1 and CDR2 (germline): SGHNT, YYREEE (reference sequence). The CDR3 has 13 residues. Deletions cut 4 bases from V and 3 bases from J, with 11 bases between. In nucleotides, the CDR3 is TGTGCCAGCAGCCCAGACTCAAGCTACGAGCAGTACTTC. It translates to CASSPDSSYEQYF.

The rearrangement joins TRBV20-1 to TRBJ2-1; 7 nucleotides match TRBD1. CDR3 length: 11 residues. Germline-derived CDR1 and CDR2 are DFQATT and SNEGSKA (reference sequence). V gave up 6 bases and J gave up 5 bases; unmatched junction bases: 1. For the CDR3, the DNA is TGCAGTGCAACAGGGGACAATGAGCAGTTCTTC. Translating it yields CSATGDNEQFF.

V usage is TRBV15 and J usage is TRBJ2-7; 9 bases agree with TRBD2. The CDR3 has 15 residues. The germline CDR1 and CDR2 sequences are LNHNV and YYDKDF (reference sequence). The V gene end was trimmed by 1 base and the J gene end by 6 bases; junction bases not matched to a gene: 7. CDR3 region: CATSRGLAGKVEQYF. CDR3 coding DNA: TGTGCCACCAGCAGAGGTCTAGCGGGAAAGGTCGAGCAGTACTTC.

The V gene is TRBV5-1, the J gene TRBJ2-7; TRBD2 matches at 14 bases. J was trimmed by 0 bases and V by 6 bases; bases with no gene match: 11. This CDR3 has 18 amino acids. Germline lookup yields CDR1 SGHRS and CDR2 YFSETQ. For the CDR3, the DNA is TGCGCCAGCACCGGGACTAGCGGGAGTCCCCAGAGCTCCTACGAGCAGTACTTC. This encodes CASTGTSGSPQSSYEQYF.

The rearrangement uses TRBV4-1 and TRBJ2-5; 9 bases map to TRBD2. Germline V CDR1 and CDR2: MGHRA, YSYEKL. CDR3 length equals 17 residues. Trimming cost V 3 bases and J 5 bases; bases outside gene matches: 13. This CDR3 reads CASSQRASGVPWETQYF. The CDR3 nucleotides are TGCGCCAGCAGCCAGCGGGCTAGCGGGGTGCCTTGGGAGACCCAGTACTTC.

As DNA, the CDR3 is TGTGCCAGCAGCTCCCTCGACAGGGGTGATCAGCCCCAGCATTTT. As protein: CASSSLDRGDQPQHF. V gene TRBV5-6 combines with J gene TRBJ1-5; 8 bases align to TRBD1. CDR3 length: 15 amino acids. Germline assignment: CDR1 SGHDT and CDR2 YYEEEE. The ends lost 3 bases at V and 5 bases at J; junction bases unmatched: 7. Looking up the rest from reference TRBV5-6 and TRBJ1-5 gives the full variable domain: DAGVTQSPTHLIKTRGQQVTLRCSPKSGHDTVSWYQQALGQGPQFIFQYYEEEERQRGNFPDRFSGHQFPNYSSELNVNALLLGDSALYLCASSSLDRGDQPQHFGDGTRLSIL.

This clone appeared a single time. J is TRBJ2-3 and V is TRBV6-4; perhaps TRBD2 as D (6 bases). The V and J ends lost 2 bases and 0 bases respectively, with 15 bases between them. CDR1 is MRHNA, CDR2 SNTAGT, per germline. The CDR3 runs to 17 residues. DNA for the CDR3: TGTGCCAGCAGTGACCGAGCGGGTGCTTCTAGCACAGATACGCAGTATTTT. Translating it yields CASSDRAGASSTDTQYF.

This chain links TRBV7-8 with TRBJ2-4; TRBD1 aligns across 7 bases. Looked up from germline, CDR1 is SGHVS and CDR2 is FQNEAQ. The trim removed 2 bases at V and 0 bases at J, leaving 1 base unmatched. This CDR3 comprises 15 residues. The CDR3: CASSLRDRAKNIQYF. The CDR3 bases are TGTGCCAGCAGCTTAAGGGACAGAGCCAAAAACATTCAGTACTTC.

CDR3 DNA sequence: TGTGCCAGCAGCTTACGAGTGACAAATGAGCAGTTCTTC. Translating gives CASSLRVTNEQFF. The chain joins TRBV7-9 to TRBJ2-1; no clear D gene. The CDR3 covers 13 residues. Trimming removed 2 bases at V and 7 bases at J, with 9 bases between. CDR1 SEHNR and CDR2 FQNEAQ come from the germline V gene (reference sequence).

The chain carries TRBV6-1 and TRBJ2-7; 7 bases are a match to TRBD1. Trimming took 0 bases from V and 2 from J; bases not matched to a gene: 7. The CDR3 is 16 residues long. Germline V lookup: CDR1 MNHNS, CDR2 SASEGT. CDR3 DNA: TGTGCCAGCAGTGAAGCTTTGACAGGGTCCACCTACGAGCAGTACTTC. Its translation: CASSEALTGSTYEQYF.

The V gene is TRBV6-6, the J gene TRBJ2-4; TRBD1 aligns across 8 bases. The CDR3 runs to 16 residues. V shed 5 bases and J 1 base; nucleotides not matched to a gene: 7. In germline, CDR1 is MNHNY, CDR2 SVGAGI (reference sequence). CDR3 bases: TGTGCCAGCAGTCCAGGACAGGGAGCGGCCAAAAACATTCAGTACTTC. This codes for CASSPGQGAAKNIQYF.